The 19 T cell receptor beta chains given below trace back to one sample, sequenced in a study of T cell repertoires in cytomegalovirus infection (dated by TCRdb to the late 2010s). The reads were generated on an Illumina HiSeq 1500. TCRdb took the public reads, trimmed them with fastp at Q25, ran MiXCR for clone calling and kept in-frame beta chains. Records with the same CDR3 protein are collapsed into one entry carrying the most frequent genes and DNA. The sample includes about 740,000 distinct CDR3 sequences, with approximately 33% observed a single time. Together, the top ten hold about 20% of the sample. The sample's treatment or condition label, in plain terms: in vitro stimulation with specific CMV peptide epitopes to enrich CMV-specific T cells. Their antigens are not known. The sample in question was cultured PBMCs, obtained from culture after CMV antigen stimulation. These receptors all stem from a human donor in good health (CMV status not recorded). Some clones in this sample may be carry-over from other donors' samples.

This clonotype was counted a few times. The chain has TRBV6-2 or TRBV6-3 and TRBJ1-5; D is unclear. The V end lost 3 bases, the J end lost 0 bases, and 6 bases lay between the germline ends. Germline lookup yields CDR1 MNHEY and CDR2 SVGEGT. The CDR3 length is 14 residues. CDR3 sequence: CASSYENSNQPQHF. The DNA of the CDR3 is TGTGCCAGCAGTTATGAGAATAGCAATCAGCCCCAGCATTTT.

The V gene is TRBV7-2, the J gene TRBJ2-1; 9 positions agree with TRBD1. J was trimmed by 7 bases and V by 3 bases; bases with no gene match: 10. This CDR3 is built from 16 residues. The germline V gene encodes CDR1 SGHTA and CDR2 FQGNSA. The CDR3 protein is CASSFIGGTGRNEQFF. Here the CDR3 DNA reads TGTGCCAGCAGCTTTATTGGCGGGACAGGGCGAAATGAGCAGTTCTTC.

V gene TRBV6-1 combines with J gene TRBJ1-2, with 7 bases matching TRBD1. The CDR3 has 11 amino acids. Unmatched junction bases numbered 3, after V lost 7 bases and J lost 7 bases. Per germline, CDR1 MNHNS and CDR2 SASEGT. Here the CDR3 DNA reads TGTGCCAGCACCCAGGGGGGTGGCTACACCTTC. Amino acids: CASTQGGGYTF.

The chain combines TRBV30 with TRBJ2-3, with a tentative D call TRBD2 (6 bases). V lost 6 bases and J lost 4, with 23 bases in between. The CDR3 covers 16 residues. Per the germline V gene, CDR1 is GTSNPN and CDR2 is SVGIG (reference sequence). The CDR3 here is CACRGGVSNTADTQYF. CDR3 nucleotides: TGTGCCTGTAGGGGCGGGGTGTCCAATACAGCAGATACGCAGTATTTT.

In its sample, this clonotype was seen once. The genes are TRBV5-1 and TRBJ2-3; D not certain. V was clipped by 4 bases and J by 0 bases, with 6 bases between them. Germline V gives CDR1 SGHRS, CDR2 YFSETQ. The CDR3 runs 13 residues. The CDR3 loop reads CASSESSTDTQYF. The CDR3 DNA is TGCGCCAGCAGCGAATCCAGCACAGATACGCAGTATTTT.

The V and J genes are TRBV7-9 and TRBJ2-1; tentatively, D is TRBD1 or TRBD2 (5 bases each). Germline V gene data show CDR1 as SEHNR and CDR2 as FQNEAQ (reference sequence). V gave up 8 bases and J gave up 2 bases, with 13 bases separating them. There are 14 residues in the CDR3. CDR3 nucleotide sequence: TGTGCCAGCGGGGGTGAAGCGGCCTACAATGAGCAGTTCTTC. Protein product: CASGGEAAYNEQFF. Together with reference TRBV7-9 and TRBJ2-1, the CDR3 gives the full variable domain: DTGVSQNPRHKITKRGQNVTFRCDPISEHNRLYWYRQTLGQGPEFLTYFQNEAQLEKSRLLSDRFSAERPKGSFSTLEIQRTEQGDSAMYLCASGGEAAYNEQFFGPGTRLTVL.

The J gene is TRBJ2-5, the V gene TRBV5-1, with a possible D match to TRBD2 (6 bases). The ends were cut back, 0 bases at V and 2 bases at J, with 17 bases in the middle. The germline V gene encodes CDR1 SGHRS and CDR2 YFSETQ. CDR3 length equals 17 residues. CDR3 DNA sequence: TGCGCCAGCAGCTTGGATCTAGCGATGGGTAGACAAGAGACCCAGTACTTC. It yields the protein CASSLDLAMGRQETQYF.

The J gene is TRBJ2-5, the V gene TRBV7-2; 11 bases match TRBD1. The V gene end was trimmed by 5 bases and the J gene end by 5 bases; junction bases not matched to a gene: 4. CDR3 size: 14 residues. Germline values: CDR1 SGHTA, CDR2 FQGNSA. The CDR3 reads CASSGTGGLETQYF. The CDR3 DNA sequence: TGTGCCAGCAGCGGGACAGGGGGGTTGGAGACCCAGTACTTC.

This clonotype came up a few times. The CDR3 nucleotides read TGCAGTGCTAGAGATACAGGGGGTCCGGGTGAGGAAAAACTGTTTTTT. Amino acid sequence: CSARDTGGPGEEKLFF. V and J are TRBV20-1 and TRBJ1-4; 8 bases match TRBD1. Unmatched junction bases numbered 11, after V lost 0 bases and J lost 8 bases. Germline assignment: CDR1 DFQATT and CDR2 SNEGSKA (reference sequence). This CDR3 spans 16 amino acids.

This chain joins TRBV20-1 and TRBJ1-1; D unresolved. The V end lost 5 bases, the J end lost 3 bases, and 4 bases lay between the germline ends. There are 10 residues in the CDR3. CDR1 is DFQATT, CDR2 SNEGSKA, per germline (reference sequence). The chain's CDR3 is CSAWYTEAFF. The DNA for the CDR3 is TGCAGTGCTTGGTACACTGAAGCTTTCTTT.

The chain combines TRBV7-9 with TRBJ2-7; maybe TRBD2 (6 bases). Trimming left V 4 bases short and J 3 bases short, with 10 bases between. This CDR3 has 13 amino acids. Germline V gives CDR1 SEHNR, CDR2 FQNEAQ (reference sequence). CDR3 nucleotides: TGTGCCAGCAGCTCACCGACTAGCTACGAGCAGTACTTC. Protein product: CASSSPTSYEQYF.

This clonotype was counted between two and nine times. This chain connects TRBV2 to TRBJ2-3; 7 nucleotides agree with TRBD1. V lost 6 bases and J lost 0; bases outside the gene matches: 9. This CDR3 has 16 amino acids. CDR1 and CDR2 from the germline V gene are SNHLY and FYNNEI. CDR3 loop: CASSNPGTESTDTQYF. CDR3 nucleotide sequence: TGTGCCAGCAGCAACCCCGGGACAGAAAGCACAGATACGCAGTATTTT.

The rearrangement uses TRBV4-1 and TRBJ2-7; possible D gene TRBD2, 6 bases. Germline V CDR1 and CDR2: MGHRA, YSYEKL. V lost 5 bases and J 3 bases, leaving 11 bases between the germline ends. The CDR3 spans 13 residues. The CDR3 DNA follows: TGCGCCAGCAGCGGGGGGATGTTCTACGAGCAGTACTTC. It is translated as CASSGGMFYEQYF.

The table lists this clonotype with many counts. The genes are TRBV12-3 or TRBV12-4 and TRBJ2-7; 9 bases fit TRBD1. J gave up 3 bases and V 5 bases, and 8 bases lay outside the gene matches. The CDR3 is 15 residues long. CDR3 sequence (DNA): TGTGCCAGCAGTACCTCCGGGACAGGGATCTACGAGCAGTACTTC. It specifies CASSTSGTGIYEQYF.

The chain has TRBV14 and TRBJ2-5; 9 bases fit TRBD1. The germline V gene encodes CDR1 SGHDN and CDR2 FVKESK. The CDR3 has 16 amino acids. The trim removed 6 bases at V and 0 bases at J, leaving 8 bases unmatched. The CDR3 protein is CASSPGQGGYQETQYF. CDR3 sequence (DNA): TGTGCCAGCAGTCCGGGACAGGGAGGGTACCAAGAGACCCAGTACTTC. Supplemented by reference TRBV14 and TRBJ2-5, the full variable domain reads EAGVTQFPSHSVIEKGQTVTLRCDPISGHDNLYWYRRVMGKEIKFLLHFVKESKQDESGMPNNRFLAERTGGTYSTLKVQPAELEDSGVYFCASSPGQGGYQETQYFGPGTRLLVL.

This clonotype appeared a few times. The chain is built from TRBV6-5 and TRBJ2-7, with 7 bases that match TRBD2. Germline assignment: CDR1 MNHEY and CDR2 SVGAGI. CDR3 length equals 15 residues. The J segment lost 2 bases and the V segment lost 6 bases, leaving 10 bases of the junction unmatched. This CDR3 reads CASRPTGTNPYEQYF. As DNA, the CDR3 is TGTGCCAGCAGACCGACCGGGACTAACCCCTACGAGCAGTACTTC.

This clonotype has only a few counts. The chain combines TRBV7-2 with TRBJ2-1; TRBD1 agrees at 7 bases. This CDR3 is 15 amino acids long. Trimming cost V 5 bases and J 6 bases; bases outside gene matches: 10. Germline V lookup: CDR1 SGHTA, CDR2 FQGNSA. The CDR3 DNA reads as TGTGCCAGCAGCGCCCAGGGGGTACTCCGCAATGAGCAGTTCTTC. It codes for CASSAQGVLRNEQFF. Full variable domain (rest looked up from reference TRBV7-2 and TRBJ2-1): GAGVSQSPSNKVTEKGKDVELRCDPISGHTALYWYRQSLGQGLEFLIYFQGNSAPDKSGLPSDRFSAERTGGSVSTLTIQRTQQEDSAVYLCASSAQGVLRNEQFFGPGTRLTVL.

The V and J genes are TRBV11-2 and TRBJ2-3, with TRBD1 matching 7 bases. The germline gives CDR1 SGHAT, CDR2 FQNNGV. V dropped 0 bases and J dropped 6; count of bases not matched to a gene: 3. CDR3 length: 14 residues. Here the CDR3 DNA reads TGTGCCAGCAGCTTAGATCACAGGGGTGATACGCAGTATTTT. This translates into CASSLDHRGDTQYF.

This clonotype was detected only a few times. The chain links TRBV15 to TRBJ2-7; TRBD2 is a possible D gene (5 bases). The V end lost 3 bases, the J end lost 0 bases, and 12 bases lay between the germline ends. CDR3 length: 15 residues. The germline V gene has CDR1 LNHNV and CDR2 YYDKDF (reference sequence). CDR3 region: CATSRGGETSYEQYF. CDR3 in DNA: TGTGCCACCAGCAGGGGTGGGGAGACCTCCTACGAGCAGTACTTC.